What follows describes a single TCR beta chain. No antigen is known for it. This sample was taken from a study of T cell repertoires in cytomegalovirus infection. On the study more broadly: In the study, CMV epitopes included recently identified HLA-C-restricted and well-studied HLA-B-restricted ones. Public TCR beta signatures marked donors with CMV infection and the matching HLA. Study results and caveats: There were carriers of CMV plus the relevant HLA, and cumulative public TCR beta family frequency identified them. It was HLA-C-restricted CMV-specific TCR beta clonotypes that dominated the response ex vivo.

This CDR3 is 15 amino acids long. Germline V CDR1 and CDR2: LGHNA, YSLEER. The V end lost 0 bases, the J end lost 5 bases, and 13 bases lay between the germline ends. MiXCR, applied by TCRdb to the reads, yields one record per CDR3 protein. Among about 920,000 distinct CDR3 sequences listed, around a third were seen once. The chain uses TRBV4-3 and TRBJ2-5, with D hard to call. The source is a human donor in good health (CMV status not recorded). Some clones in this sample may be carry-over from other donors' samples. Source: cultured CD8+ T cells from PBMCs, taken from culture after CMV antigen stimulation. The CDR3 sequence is CASSQEQVMVETQYF. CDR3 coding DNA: TGCGCCAGCAGCCAAGAGCAGGTCATGGTGGAGACCCAGTACTTC.